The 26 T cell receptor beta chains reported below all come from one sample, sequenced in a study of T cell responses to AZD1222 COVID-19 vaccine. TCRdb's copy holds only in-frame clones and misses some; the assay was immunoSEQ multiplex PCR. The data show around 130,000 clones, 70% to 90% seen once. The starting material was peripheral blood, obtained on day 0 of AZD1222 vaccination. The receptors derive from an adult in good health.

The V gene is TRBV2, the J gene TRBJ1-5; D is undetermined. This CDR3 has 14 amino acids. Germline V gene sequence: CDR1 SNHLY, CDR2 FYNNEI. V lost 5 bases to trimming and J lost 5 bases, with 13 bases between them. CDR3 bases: TGTGCCAGCAGTCCCGGAAGACGGGATCAGCCCCAGCATTTT. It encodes CASSPGRRDQPQHF. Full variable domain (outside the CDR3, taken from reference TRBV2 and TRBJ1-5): EPEVTQTPSHQVTQMGQEVILRCVPISNHLYFYWYRQILGQKVEFLVSFYNNEISEKSEIFDDQFSVERPDGSNFTLKIRSTKLEDSAMYFCASSPGRRDQPQHFGDGTRLSIL.

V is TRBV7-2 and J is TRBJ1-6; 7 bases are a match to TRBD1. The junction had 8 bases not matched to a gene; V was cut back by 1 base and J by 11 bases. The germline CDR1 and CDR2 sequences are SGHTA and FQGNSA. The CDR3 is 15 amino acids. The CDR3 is CASSLVGQANTPLHF. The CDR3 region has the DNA TGTGCCAGCAGCTTAGTCGGACAGGCCAATACACCCCTCCACTTT.

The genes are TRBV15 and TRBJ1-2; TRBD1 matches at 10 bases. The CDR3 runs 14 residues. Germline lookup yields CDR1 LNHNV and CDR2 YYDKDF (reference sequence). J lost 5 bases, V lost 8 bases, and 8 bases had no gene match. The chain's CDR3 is CATGDRGVGYGYTF. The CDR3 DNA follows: TGTGCCACCGGGGACAGGGGAGTTGGTTATGGCTACACCTTC.

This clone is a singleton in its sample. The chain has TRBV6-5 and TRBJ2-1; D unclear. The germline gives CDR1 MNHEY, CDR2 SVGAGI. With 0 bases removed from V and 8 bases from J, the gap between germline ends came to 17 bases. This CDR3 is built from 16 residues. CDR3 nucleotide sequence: TGTGCCAGCAGTTACTCGTTCGCTCATGAAGTCTATGAGCAGTTCTTC. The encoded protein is CASSYSFAHEVYEQFF.

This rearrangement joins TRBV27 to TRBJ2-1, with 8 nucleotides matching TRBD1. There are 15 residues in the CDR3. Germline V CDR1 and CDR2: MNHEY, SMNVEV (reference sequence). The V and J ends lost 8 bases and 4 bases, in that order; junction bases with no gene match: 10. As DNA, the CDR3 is TGTGCCAGCTGGGTGCGGGGACAGGAATACAATGAGCAGTTCTTC. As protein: CASWVRGQEYNEQFF.

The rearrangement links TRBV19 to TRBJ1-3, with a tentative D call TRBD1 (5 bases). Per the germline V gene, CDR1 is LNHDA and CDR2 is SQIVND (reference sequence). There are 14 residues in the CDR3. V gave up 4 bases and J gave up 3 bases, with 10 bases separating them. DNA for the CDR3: TGTGCCAGTAGTAAGACAGAATTTGGAAACACCATATATTTT. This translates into CASSKTEFGNTIYF.

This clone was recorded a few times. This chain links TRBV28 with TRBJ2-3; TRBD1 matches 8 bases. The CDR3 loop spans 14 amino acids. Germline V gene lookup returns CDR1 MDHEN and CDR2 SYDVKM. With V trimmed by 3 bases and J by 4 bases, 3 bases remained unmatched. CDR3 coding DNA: TGTGCCAGCAGTTTGACAGGGGAGCCAGATACGCAGTATTTT. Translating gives CASSLTGEPDTQYF.

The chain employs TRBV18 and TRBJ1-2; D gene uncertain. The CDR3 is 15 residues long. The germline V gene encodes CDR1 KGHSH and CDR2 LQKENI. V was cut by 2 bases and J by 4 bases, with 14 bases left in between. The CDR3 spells CASSPNVEVAYGYTF. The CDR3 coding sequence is TGTGCCAGCTCACCAAACGTCGAGGTGGCCTATGGCTACACCTTC. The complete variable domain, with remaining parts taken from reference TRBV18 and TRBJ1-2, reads NAGVMQNPRHLVRRRGQEARLRCSPMKGHSHVYWYRQLPEEGLKFMVYLQKENIIDESGMPKERFSAEFPKEGPSILRIQQVVRGDSAAYFCASSPNVEVAYGYTFGSGTRLTVV.

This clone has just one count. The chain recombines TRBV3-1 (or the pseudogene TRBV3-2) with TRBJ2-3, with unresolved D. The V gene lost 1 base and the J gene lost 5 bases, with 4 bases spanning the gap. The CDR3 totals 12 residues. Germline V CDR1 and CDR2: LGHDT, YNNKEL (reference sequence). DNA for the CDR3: TGTGCCAGCAGCCAAGTTGAAGATACGCAGTATTTT. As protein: CASSQVEDTQYF.

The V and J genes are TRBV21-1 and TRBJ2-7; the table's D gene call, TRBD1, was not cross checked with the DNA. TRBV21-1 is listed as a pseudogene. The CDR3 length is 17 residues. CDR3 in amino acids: CASSGRDRGRDAYEQYF. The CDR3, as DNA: TGTGCCAGCAGCGGCCGGGACAGGGGGCGGGACGCCTACGAGCAGTACTTC.

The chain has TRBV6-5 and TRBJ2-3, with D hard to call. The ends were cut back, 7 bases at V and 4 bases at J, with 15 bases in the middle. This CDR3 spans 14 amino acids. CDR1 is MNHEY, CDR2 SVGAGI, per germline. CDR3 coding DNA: TGTGCCAGCACGCCTCGGCTCTTCCCAGATACGCAGTATTTT. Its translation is CASTPRLFPDTQYF.

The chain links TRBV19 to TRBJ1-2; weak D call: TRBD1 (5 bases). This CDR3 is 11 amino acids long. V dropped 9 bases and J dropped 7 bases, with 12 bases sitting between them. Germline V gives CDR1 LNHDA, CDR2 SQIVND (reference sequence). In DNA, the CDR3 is TGTGCCAGCAGGGAGGGGTTTGGCTACACCTTC. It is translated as CASREGFGYTF.

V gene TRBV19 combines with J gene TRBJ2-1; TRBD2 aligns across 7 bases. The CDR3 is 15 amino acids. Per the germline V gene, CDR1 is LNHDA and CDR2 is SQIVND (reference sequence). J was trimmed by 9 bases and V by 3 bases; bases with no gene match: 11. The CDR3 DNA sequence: TGTGCCAGTAGTATTGCGCGGGGGAATTTGGGTGAGCAGTTCTTC. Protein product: CASSIARGNLGEQFF.

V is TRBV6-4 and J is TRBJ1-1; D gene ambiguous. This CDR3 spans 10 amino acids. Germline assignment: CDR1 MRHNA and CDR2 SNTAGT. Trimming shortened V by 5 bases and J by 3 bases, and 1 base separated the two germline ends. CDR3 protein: CASSHTEAFF. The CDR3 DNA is TGTGCCAGCAGTCACACTGAAGCTTTCTTT.

The CDR3 DNA reads as TGTGCCAGTAGTATAGAACCTCAGGGGGGGGGTCAGCCCCAGCATTTT. Translation gives CASSIEPQGGGQPQHF. V is TRBV19 and J is TRBJ1-5, with TRBD1 matching 7 bases. V shed 0 bases, J shed 6 bases, and the junction held 8 bases outside the gene matches. The germline V gene has CDR1 LNHDA and CDR2 SQIVND (reference sequence). The CDR3 is made up of 16 amino acids. The full variable domain, completed using reference TRBV19 and TRBJ1-5, is DGGITQSPKYLFRKEGQNVTLSCEQNLNHDAMYWYRQDPGQGLRLIYYSQIVNDFQKGDIAEGYSVSREKKESFPLTVTSAQKNPTAFYLCASSIEPQGGGQPQHFGDGTRLSIL.

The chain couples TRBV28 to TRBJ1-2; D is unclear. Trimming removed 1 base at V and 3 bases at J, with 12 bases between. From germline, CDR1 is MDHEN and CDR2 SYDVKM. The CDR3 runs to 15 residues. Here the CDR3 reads CASSLYGMGYYGYTF. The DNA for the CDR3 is TGTGCCAGCAGTTTATACGGGATGGGTTACTATGGCTACACCTTC.

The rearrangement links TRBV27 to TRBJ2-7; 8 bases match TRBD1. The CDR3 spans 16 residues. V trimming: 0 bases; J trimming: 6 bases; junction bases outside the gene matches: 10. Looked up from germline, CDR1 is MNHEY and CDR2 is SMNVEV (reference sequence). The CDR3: CASSLSAGGSRGEQYF. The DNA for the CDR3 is TGTGCCAGCAGTTTATCGGCAGGGGGCAGCCGGGGCGAGCAGTACTTC.

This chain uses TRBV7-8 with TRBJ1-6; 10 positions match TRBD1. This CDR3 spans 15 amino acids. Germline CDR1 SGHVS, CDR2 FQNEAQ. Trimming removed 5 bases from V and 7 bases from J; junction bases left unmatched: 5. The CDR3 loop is CASSQGQGGNSPLHF. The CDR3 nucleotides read TGTGCCAGCAGCCAAGGACAGGGGGGGAATTCACCCCTCCACTTT.

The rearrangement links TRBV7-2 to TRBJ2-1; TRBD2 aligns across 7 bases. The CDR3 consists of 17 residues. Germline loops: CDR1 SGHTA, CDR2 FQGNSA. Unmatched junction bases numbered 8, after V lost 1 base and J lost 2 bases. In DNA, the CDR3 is TGTGCCAGCAGCTTAGTCTTCGGGGCGGGGGCCTACAATGAGCAGTTCTTC. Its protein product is CASSLVFGAGAYNEQFF.

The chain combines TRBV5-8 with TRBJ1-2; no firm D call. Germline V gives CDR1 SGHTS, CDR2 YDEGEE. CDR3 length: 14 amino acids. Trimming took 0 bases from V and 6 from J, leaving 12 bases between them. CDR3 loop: CASSLDLGLDGYTF. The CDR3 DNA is TGTGCCAGCAGCTTGGATCTGGGGTTAGATGGCTACACCTTC.

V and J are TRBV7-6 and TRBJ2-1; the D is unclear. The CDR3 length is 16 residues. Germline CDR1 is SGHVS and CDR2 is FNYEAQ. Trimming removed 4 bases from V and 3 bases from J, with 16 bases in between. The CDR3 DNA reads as TGTGCCAGCAGCTCCCCCTTGGGCGGAGACTACAATGAGCAGTTCTTC. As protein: CASSSPLGGDYNEQFF.

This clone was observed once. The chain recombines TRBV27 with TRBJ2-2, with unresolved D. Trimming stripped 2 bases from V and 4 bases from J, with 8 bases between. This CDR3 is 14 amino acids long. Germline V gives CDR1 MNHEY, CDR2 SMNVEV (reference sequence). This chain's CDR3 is CASSLISPTGELFF. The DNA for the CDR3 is TGTGCCAGCAGTTTAATTAGCCCCACCGGGGAGCTGTTTTTT.

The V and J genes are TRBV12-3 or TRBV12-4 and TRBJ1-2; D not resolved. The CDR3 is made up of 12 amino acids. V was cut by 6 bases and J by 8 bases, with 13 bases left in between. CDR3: CASRQREYGYTF. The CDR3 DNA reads TGTGCCAGCAGGCAACGGGAGTACGGCTACACCTTC.

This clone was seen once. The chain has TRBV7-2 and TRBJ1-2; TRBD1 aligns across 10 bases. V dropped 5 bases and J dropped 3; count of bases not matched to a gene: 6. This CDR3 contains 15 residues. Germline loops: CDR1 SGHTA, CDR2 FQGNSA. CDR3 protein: CASSVTGQGDYGYTF. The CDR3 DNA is TGTGCCAGCAGCGTTACAGGACAGGGGGACTATGGCTACACCTTC.

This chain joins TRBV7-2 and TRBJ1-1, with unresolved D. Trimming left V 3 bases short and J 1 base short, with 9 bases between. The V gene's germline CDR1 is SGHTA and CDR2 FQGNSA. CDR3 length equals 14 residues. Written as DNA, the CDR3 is TGTGCCAGCAGCTTGAGCTCGGGGAACACTGAAGCTTTCTTT. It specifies CASSLSSGNTEAFF.

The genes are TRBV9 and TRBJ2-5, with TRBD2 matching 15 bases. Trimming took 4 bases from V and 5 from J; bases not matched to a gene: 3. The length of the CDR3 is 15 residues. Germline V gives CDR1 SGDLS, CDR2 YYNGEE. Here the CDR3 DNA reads TGTGCCAGCAGCCTTGGACTAGCGGGAGGGGAGACCCAGTACTTC. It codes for CASSLGLAGGETQYF.